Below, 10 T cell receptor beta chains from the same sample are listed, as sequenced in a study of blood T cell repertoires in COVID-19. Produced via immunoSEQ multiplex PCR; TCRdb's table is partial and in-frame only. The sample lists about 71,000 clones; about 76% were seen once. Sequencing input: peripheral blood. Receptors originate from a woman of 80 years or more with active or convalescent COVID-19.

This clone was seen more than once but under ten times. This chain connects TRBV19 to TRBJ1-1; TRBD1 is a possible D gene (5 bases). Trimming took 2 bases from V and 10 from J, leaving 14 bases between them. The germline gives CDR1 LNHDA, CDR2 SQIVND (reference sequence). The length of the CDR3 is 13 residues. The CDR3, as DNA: TGTGCCAGTAGTATATATGAAGGCGGGGGAGCTTTCTTT. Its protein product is CASSIYEGGGAFF.

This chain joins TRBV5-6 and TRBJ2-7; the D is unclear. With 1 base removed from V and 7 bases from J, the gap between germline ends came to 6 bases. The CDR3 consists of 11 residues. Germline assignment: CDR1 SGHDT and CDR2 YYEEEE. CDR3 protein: CASSLTREQYF. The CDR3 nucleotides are TGTGCCAGCAGCTTGACTCGGGAGCAGTACTTC.

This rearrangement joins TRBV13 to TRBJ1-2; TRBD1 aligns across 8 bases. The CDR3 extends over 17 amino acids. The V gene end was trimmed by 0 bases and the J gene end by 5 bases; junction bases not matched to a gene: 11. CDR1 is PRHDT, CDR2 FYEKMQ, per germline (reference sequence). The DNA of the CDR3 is TGTGCCAGCAGCTTAGGCATTGTAGGACAGGGAGGATATGGCTACACCTTC. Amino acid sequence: CASSLGIVGQGGYGYTF.

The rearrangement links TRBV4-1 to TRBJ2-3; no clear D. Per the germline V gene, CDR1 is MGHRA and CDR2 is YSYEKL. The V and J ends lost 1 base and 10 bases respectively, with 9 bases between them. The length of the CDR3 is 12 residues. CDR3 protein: CASSQGPSPQYF. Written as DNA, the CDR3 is TGCGCCAGCAGCCAAGGGCCCAGTCCGCAGTATTTT.

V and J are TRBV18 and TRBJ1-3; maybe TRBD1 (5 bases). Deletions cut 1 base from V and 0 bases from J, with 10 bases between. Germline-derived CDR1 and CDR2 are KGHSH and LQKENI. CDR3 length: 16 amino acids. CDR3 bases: TGTGCCAGCTCACCACAGGGGTCCGACTCTGGAAACACCATATATTTT. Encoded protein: CASSPQGSDSGNTIYF.

CDR3 DNA: TGCAGCGTTGGTAGCGGGGCCAACGTCCTGACTTTC. Translating it yields CSVGSGANVLTF. J is TRBJ2-6 and V is TRBV29-1; D unresolved. Per germline, CDR1 SQVTM and CDR2 ANQGSEA. The length of the CDR3 is 12 residues. Trimming stripped 4 bases from V and 4 bases from J, with 5 bases between.

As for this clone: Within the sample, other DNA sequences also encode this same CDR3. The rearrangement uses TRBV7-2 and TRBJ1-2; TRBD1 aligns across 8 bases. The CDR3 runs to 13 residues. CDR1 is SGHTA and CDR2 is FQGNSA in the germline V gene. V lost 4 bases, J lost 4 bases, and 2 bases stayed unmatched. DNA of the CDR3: TGTGCCAGCAGCTCCACAGGGGGCTATGGCTACACCTTC. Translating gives CASSSTGGYGYTF.

The CDR3 spells CASSWLAGDEQFF. The CDR3 DNA reads as TGTGCCAGCAGCTGGCTAGCGGGGGATGAGCAGTTCTTC. The V and J genes are TRBV11-3 and TRBJ2-1, with 10 positions matching TRBD2. CDR1 is SGHNT and CDR2 is YENEEA in the germline V gene. The CDR3 is 13 amino acids. Trimming cost V 4 bases and J 8 bases; bases outside gene matches: 2. The variable domain in full, with the rest retrieved from reference TRBV11-3 and TRBJ2-1, is EAGVVQSPRYKIIEKKQPVAFWCNPISGHNTLYWYLQNLGQGPELLIRYENEEAVDDSQLPKDRFSAERLKGVDSTLKIQPAELGDSAVYLCASSWLAGDEQFFGPGTRLTVL.

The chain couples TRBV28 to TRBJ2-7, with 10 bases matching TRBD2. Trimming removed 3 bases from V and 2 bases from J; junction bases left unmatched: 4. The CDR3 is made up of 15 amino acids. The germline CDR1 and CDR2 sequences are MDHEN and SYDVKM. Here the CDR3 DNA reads TGTGCCAGCAGTTTCCAGAGCGGGGGGGCCTACGAGCAGTACTTC. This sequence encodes CASSFQSGGAYEQYF.

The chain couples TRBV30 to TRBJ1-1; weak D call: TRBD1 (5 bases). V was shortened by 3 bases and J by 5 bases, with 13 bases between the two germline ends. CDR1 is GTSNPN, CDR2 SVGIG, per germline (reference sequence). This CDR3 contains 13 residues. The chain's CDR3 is CAWSGARGTEAFF. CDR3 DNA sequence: TGTGCCTGGAGCGGGGCACGGGGGACTGAAGCTTTCTTT.